A selection of T cell receptor beta chains follows, all from one sample in a study of T-cell reconstitution after alpha-beta-depleted transplantation in children. TCRdb reprocessed the PCR reads via MiXCR and lists one record per CDR3 protein. The sample holds some 110,000 distinct CDR3 sequences, around 10% seen once. The input for sequencing was PBMCs, taken before TCRalphabeta/CD19-depleted stem cell transplant. The receptor set was obtained from a boy aged 2 to 10 with acute lymphoblastic leukemia, due to receive a stem cell transplant. Both conserved end residues are part of each CDR3. Each record gives: clone size, V gene, D gene, J gene, CDR3 DNA, CDR3 protein. A D gene is named only where the DNA matches it firmly. Not every row has a clone size; where given, it reads once, few, many or a size class.

abundance: few
v_gene: TRBV7-7
d_gene: -
j_gene: TRBJ2-3
CDR3nt: TGTGCCAGCAGCCTCGGACGGCGACGCACAGATACGCAGTATTTT
CDR3aa: CASSLGRRRTDTQYF

abundance: few
v_gene: TRBV7-8
d_gene: -
j_gene: TRBJ1-2
CDR3nt: TGTGCCAGCAGCTTAGCCGGGGCAGGGAGGCCTTATGGCTACACCTTC
CDR3aa: CASSLAGAGRPYGYTF

abundance: few
v_gene: TRBV27
d_gene: TRBD2
j_gene: TRBJ2-7
CDR3nt: TGTGCCAGCAGTCCGCCCCGCGGGGGGAAAGGGAGGATTTCTGGCTACGAGCAGTACTTC
CDR3aa: CASSPPRGGKGRISGYEQYF

abundance: few
v_gene: TRBV5-6
d_gene: -
j_gene: TRBJ1-1
CDR3nt: TGTGCCAGCAGCTTGGTATGGCGGGACCATGGCATGAACACTGAAGCTTTCTTT
CDR3aa: CASSLVWRDHGMNTEAFF

abundance: many
v_gene: TRBV5-1
d_gene: TRBD2
j_gene: TRBJ2-2
CDR3nt: TGCGCCAGCAGCACCGGACTAGCCACCGGGGAGCTGTTTTTT
CDR3aa: CASSTGLATGELFF

abundance: few
v_gene: TRBV3-1
d_gene: TRBD2
j_gene: TRBJ2-3
CDR3nt: TGTGCCAGCAGCCATCTGACTAGCGGGGGCGATACGCAGTATTTT
CDR3aa: CASSHLTSGGDTQYF

abundance: few
v_gene: TRBV3-1
d_gene: -
j_gene: TRBJ1-6
CDR3nt: TGTGCCAGCAGCCAAGACCCAGGGAGCTCCTATAATTCACCCCTCCACTTT
CDR3aa: CASSQDPGSSYNSPLHF

abundance: -
v_gene: TRBV27
d_gene: -
j_gene: TRBJ2-1
CDR3nt: TGTGCCACCCGCGGCATGGCACAGCAGTTCTTC
CDR3aa: CATRGMAQQFF

abundance: -
v_gene: TRBV20-1
d_gene: -
j_gene: TRBJ2-7
CDR3nt: TGCAGTGCACCGGCCGAGAGATCCTACGAGCAGTACTTC
CDR3aa: CSAPAERSYEQYF

abundance: -
v_gene: TRBV20-1
d_gene: TRBD2
j_gene: TRBJ2-3
CDR3nt: TGCAGTGCTAGAGCCATAGCGGGAGATACGCAGTATTTT
CDR3aa: CSARAIAGDTQYF

abundance: -
v_gene: TRBV7-8
d_gene: -
j_gene: TRBJ2-3
CDR3nt: TGTGCCAGCAGCTTAGCGCGGTACACAGATACGCAGTATTTT
CDR3aa: CASSLARYTDTQYF

abundance: -
v_gene: TRBV11-1
d_gene: TRBD1
j_gene: TRBJ1-2
CDR3nt: TGTGCCAGCAGCTCCAACAGAGCAGGGGGCAGCTTTTCCTCCTATGGCTACACCTTC
CDR3aa: CASSSNRAGGSFSSYGYTF

abundance: many
v_gene: TRBV15
d_gene: -
j_gene: TRBJ2-1
CDR3nt: TGTGCCACCAGCAGAGAAGCGGAGTACAATGAGCAGTTCTTC
CDR3aa: CATSREAEYNEQFF

abundance: many
v_gene: TRBV7-8
d_gene: -
j_gene: TRBJ1-6
CDR3nt: TGTGCCAGCAGCTTAGTTAGGTCACCCCTCCACTTT
CDR3aa: CASSLVRSPLHF

abundance: many
v_gene: TRBV10-3
d_gene: -
j_gene: TRBJ2-5
CDR3nt: TGTGCCATCAGTGAAAGGCAGCAAGAGACCCAGTACTTC
CDR3aa: CAISERQQETQYF

abundance: -
v_gene: TRBV27
d_gene: -
j_gene: TRBJ1-1
CDR3nt: TGTGCCAGCAGTTTATATGGGAACACTGAAGCTTTCTTT
CDR3aa: CASSLYGNTEAFF

abundance: many
v_gene: TRBV12-3/TRBV12-4
d_gene: -
j_gene: TRBJ1-1
CDR3nt: TGTGCCAGCAGTTTAAGACTGGAAAACACTGAAGCTTTCTTT
CDR3aa: CASSLRLENTEAFF

abundance: many
v_gene: TRBV20-1
d_gene: -
j_gene: TRBJ2-6
CDR3nt: TGCAGTGCTAGAGATTGGGGGCATGGGGCCAACGTCCTGACTTTC
CDR3aa: CSARDWGHGANVLTF

abundance: -
v_gene: TRBV28
d_gene: TRBD1
j_gene: TRBJ2-2
CDR3nt: TGTGCCAGCAGTCAAACCGGGACAGGGGCCGGGGAGCTGTTTTTT
CDR3aa: CASSQTGTGAGELFF

abundance: many
v_gene: TRBV7-2
d_gene: -
j_gene: TRBJ2-2
CDR3nt: TGTGCCAGCCTAGCGTCCCGGCCCGGGGAGCTGTTTTTT
CDR3aa: CASLASRPGELFF

abundance: -
v_gene: TRBV20-1
d_gene: -
j_gene: TRBJ2-2
CDR3nt: TGCAGTGGGGGGCGCACCGGGGAGCTGTTTTTT
CDR3aa: CSGGRTGELFF

abundance: few
v_gene: TRBV5-1
d_gene: -
j_gene: TRBJ2-1
CDR3nt: TGCGCCAGCAGCTTGGATGGGAATGAGCAGTTCTTC
CDR3aa: CASSLDGNEQFF

abundance: many
v_gene: TRBV28
d_gene: TRBD2
j_gene: TRBJ2-1
CDR3nt: TGTGCCAGCAGCAACCCTAGCGGGAGAACGGATGAGCAGTTCTTC
CDR3aa: CASSNPSGRTDEQFF

abundance: -
v_gene: TRBV27
d_gene: -
j_gene: TRBJ2-3
CDR3nt: TGTGCCAGCAGTTTTTTGCAGAGCACAGATACGCAGTATTTT
CDR3aa: CASSFLQSTDTQYF

abundance: few
v_gene: TRBV20-1
d_gene: TRBD1
j_gene: TRBJ2-4
CDR3nt: TGCAGTGCTACAAACAAGGGGGCTGAAAACATTCAGTACTTC
CDR3aa: CSATNKGAENIQYF

abundance: -
v_gene: TRBV20-1
d_gene: TRBD2
j_gene: TRBJ2-5
CDR3nt: TGCAGTGCCACGACTAGCGCCCGGGGGGAGACCCAGTACTTC
CDR3aa: CSATTSARGETQYF

abundance: few
v_gene: TRBV25-1
d_gene: TRBD2
j_gene: TRBJ2-1
CDR3nt: TGTGCCAGCAGCCACAGGACTAGCGGGAGCATGTTCCTCTACAATGAGCAGTTCTTC
CDR3aa: CASSHRTSGSMFLYNEQFF

abundance: -
v_gene: TRBV5-1
d_gene: -
j_gene: TRBJ1-1
CDR3nt: TGCGCCAGCAGCTTGGCCGGCAGGGAGGCAACTGAAGCTTTCTTT
CDR3aa: CASSLAGREATEAFF

abundance: few
v_gene: TRBV20-1
d_gene: -
j_gene: TRBJ2-5
CDR3nt: TGCAGTGCTAGAGATGCAGGATTGCAAGAGACCCAGTACTTC
CDR3aa: CSARDAGLQETQYF

abundance: few
v_gene: TRBV6-1
d_gene: TRBD2
j_gene: TRBJ2-7
CDR3nt: TGTGCCAGCAACCCATCCGGGACTAGCACCCTCGAGCAGTACTTC
CDR3aa: CASNPSGTSTLEQYF

abundance: -
v_gene: TRBV15
d_gene: -
j_gene: TRBJ1-2
CDR3nt: TGTGCCACCAGCAGGGGGGACGGGAACTATGGCTACACCTTC
CDR3aa: CATSRGDGNYGYTF

abundance: -
v_gene: TRBV10-3
d_gene: TRBD2
j_gene: TRBJ2-3
CDR3nt: TGTGCCATCAGCCTTAACGGGAGGGAGGGAGATACGCAGTATTTT
CDR3aa: CAISLNGREGDTQYF

abundance: few
v_gene: TRBV19
d_gene: -
j_gene: TRBJ1-4
CDR3nt: TGTGCCAGTAGTATAGACGGCAGATACGAAAAACTGTTTTTT
CDR3aa: CASSIDGRYEKLFF

abundance: many
v_gene: TRBV12-3/TRBV12-4
d_gene: -
j_gene: TRBJ2-3
CDR3nt: TGTGCCAGCAGCTTACTCGGACGCGGGGATACGCAGTATTTT
CDR3aa: CASSLLGRGDTQYF

abundance: many
v_gene: TRBV12-3/TRBV12-4
d_gene: TRBD2
j_gene: TRBJ2-7
CDR3nt: TGTGCCAGCAGTTTTACTAGCGGGGGGACGTACGAGCAGTACTTC
CDR3aa: CASSFTSGGTYEQYF

abundance: many
v_gene: TRBV20-1
d_gene: TRBD1
j_gene: TRBJ2-5
CDR3nt: TGCAGTGCCAGATCCCCCACACAGGGGGAGACCCAGTACTTC
CDR3aa: CSARSPTQGETQYF

abundance: -
v_gene: TRBV11-2
d_gene: -
j_gene: TRBJ2-1
CDR3nt: TGTGCCAGCAGCTTAGTGCCAGGGGGGTTTTTCGATGAGCAGTTCTTC
CDR3aa: CASSLVPGGFFDEQFF

abundance: few
v_gene: TRBV18
d_gene: -
j_gene: TRBJ2-1
CDR3nt: TGTGCCAGCTCACCGCTCGGGACTGGGGGCAATGAGCAGTTCTTC
CDR3aa: CASSPLGTGGNEQFF

abundance: many
v_gene: TRBV6-5
d_gene: -
j_gene: TRBJ2-5
CDR3nt: TGTGCCAGCAGTTACTCGGTCGAGGGGGAGACCCAGTACTTC
CDR3aa: CASSYSVEGETQYF

abundance: few
v_gene: TRBV10-1
d_gene: -
j_gene: TRBJ2-3
CDR3nt: TGCGCCAGCAGTGGGAGCCTAGAAGATACGCAGTATTTT
CDR3aa: CASSGSLEDTQYF

abundance: once
v_gene: TRBV7-9
d_gene: -
j_gene: TRBJ2-5
CDR3nt: TGTGCCAGCAGCCCCGGGCCAGGAAAAGAGACCCAGTACTTC
CDR3aa: CASSPGPGKETQYF

abundance: many
v_gene: TRBV5-4
d_gene: TRBD2
j_gene: TRBJ2-1
CDR3nt: TGTGCCAGCAGCTGGGGACTAGCGCTCAACAATGAGCAGTTCTTC
CDR3aa: CASSWGLALNNEQFF

abundance: -
v_gene: TRBV20-1
d_gene: TRBD2
j_gene: TRBJ2-7
CDR3nt: TGCAGTGCCACATCCGGGACTAGCGGGACCTACGAGCAGTACTTC
CDR3aa: CSATSGTSGTYEQYF

abundance: few
v_gene: TRBV27
d_gene: TRBD1
j_gene: TRBJ1-1
CDR3nt: TGTGCCAGCAGCCGAGGGACAGGGGGTTTGAACACTGAAGCTTTCTTT
CDR3aa: CASSRGTGGLNTEAFF

abundance: few
v_gene: TRBV15
d_gene: TRBD2
j_gene: TRBJ2-1
CDR3nt: TGTGCCCGATTTTACAGGCTGACTAGCGGGATAGACAATGAGCAGTTCTTC
CDR3aa: CARFYRLTSGIDNEQFF

abundance: few
v_gene: TRBV20-1
d_gene: -
j_gene: TRBJ1-6
CDR3nt: TGCAGTGCTATCAGGGAAAGCTCCTATAATTCACCCCTCCACTTT
CDR3aa: CSAIRESSYNSPLHF

abundance: -
v_gene: TRBV20-1
d_gene: -
j_gene: TRBJ1-6
CDR3nt: TGCAGTGCTCTCCGGGATTATAATTCACCCCTCCACTTT
CDR3aa: CSALRDYNSPLHF

abundance: few
v_gene: TRBV7-9
d_gene: TRBD2
j_gene: TRBJ2-3
CDR3nt: TGTGCCAGCAGCTTAGTTATTAGTGCGGGGGAAGAGGATACGCAGTATTTT
CDR3aa: CASSLVISAGEEDTQYF

abundance: many
v_gene: TRBV20-1
d_gene: -
j_gene: TRBJ2-3
CDR3nt: TGCAGTGCTAGGCAGGGGATAGATACGCAGTATTTT
CDR3aa: CSARQGIDTQYF

abundance: -
v_gene: TRBV3-1
d_gene: -
j_gene: TRBJ2-2
CDR3nt: TGTGCCAGCAGCCCTCTCGAGTGGGGGGCCGGGGAGCTGTTTTTT
CDR3aa: CASSPLEWGAGELFF

abundance: -
v_gene: TRBV7-9
d_gene: TRBD2
j_gene: TRBJ2-1
CDR3nt: TGTGCCAGCAGCGCTAGCGGGACCAATGAGCAGTTCTTC
CDR3aa: CASSASGTNEQFF

abundance: few
v_gene: TRBV11-2
d_gene: TRBD2
j_gene: TRBJ2-3
CDR3nt: TGTGCCAGCAGCTTAAGAGGAGTAGCGGGCCCCACAGATACGCAGTATTTT
CDR3aa: CASSLRGVAGPTDTQYF

abundance: few
v_gene: TRBV5-1
d_gene: -
j_gene: TRBJ1-5
CDR3nt: TGCGCCAGCAGCCCGGATGGTAGCAATCAGCCCCAGCATTTT
CDR3aa: CASSPDGSNQPQHF

abundance: few
v_gene: TRBV28
d_gene: -
j_gene: TRBJ1-2
CDR3nt: TGTGCCAGCAGTCCTCCACGATGGGGAACTAACTATGGCTACACCTTC
CDR3aa: CASSPPRWGTNYGYTF

abundance: many
v_gene: TRBV12-3/TRBV12-4
d_gene: TRBD1
j_gene: TRBJ1-4
CDR3nt: TGTGCCAGCACCGTGTGGACAGGGGAAAATGAAAAACTGTTTTTT
CDR3aa: CASTVWTGENEKLFF